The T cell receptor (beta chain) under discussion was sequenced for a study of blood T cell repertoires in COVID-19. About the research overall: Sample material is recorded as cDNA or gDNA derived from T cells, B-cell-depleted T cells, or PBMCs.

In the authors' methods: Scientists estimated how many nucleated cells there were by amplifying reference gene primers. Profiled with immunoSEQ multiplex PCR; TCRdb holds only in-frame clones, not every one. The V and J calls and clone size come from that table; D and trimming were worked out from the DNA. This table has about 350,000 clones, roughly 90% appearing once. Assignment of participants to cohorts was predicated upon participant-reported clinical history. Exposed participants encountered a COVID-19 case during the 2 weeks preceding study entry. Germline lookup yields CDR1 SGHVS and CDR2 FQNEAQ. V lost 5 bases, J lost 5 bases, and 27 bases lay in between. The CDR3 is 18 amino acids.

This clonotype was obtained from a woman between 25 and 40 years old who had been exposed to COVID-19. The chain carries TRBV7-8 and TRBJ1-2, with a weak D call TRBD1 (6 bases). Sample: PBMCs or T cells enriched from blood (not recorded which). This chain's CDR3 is CASSPRPLKTGHSYGYTF. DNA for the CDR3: TGTGCCAGCAGCCCTCGTCCTCTCAAAACGGGACATTCTTATGGCTACACCTTC.